This T cell receptor beta chain was sequenced during a study of blood T cell repertoires in COVID-19. This clone was detected many times. Original processing methods: Amplification with reference gene primers provided the estimates of nucleated cell counts. Using immunoSEQ multiplex PCR, the repertoire was profiled, and TCRdb retains in-frame clones only, with some absent. D and trimming were read from the DNA, whereas the V and J calls and clone size are those reported in that table. The sample shows some 170,000 clones, about 80% of them seen only once. The CDR3 length is 14 residues. V shed 3 bases and J shed 7 bases, with 12 bases lying between them. Germline assignment: CDR1 KGHSH and CDR2 LQKENI.

The sequenced sample consisted of peripheral blood. The receptor comes from a man between 60 and 75 years old with acute or convalescent COVID-19. The chain is built from TRBV18 and TRBJ2-2; D possibly corresponds to TRBD1 (7 bases). CDR3 DNA: TGTGCCAGCTCACCCAGACAGGGAGGCGGGGAGCTGTTTTTT. This codes for CASSPRQGGGELFF.